Listed below are T cell receptor beta chains from one sample, sequenced in a study of blood T cells in healthy people across ages. TCRdb re-analysed the 5' RACE reads in MiXCR, keeping a single row per CDR3 protein. This sample has 1,500,000 or so distinct CDR3 sequences; approximately 39% occur once, and the top ten carry 4%. Sequenced material: blood. Receptors originate from a woman aged 18-29 years in good health. CDR3s include the opening cysteine and the closing phenylalanine or tryptophan. Fields, in order: V gene, J gene, D gene, clone size, CDR3 protein, CDR3 DNA. The D gene is left open where the match is weak. Size tells how often a clone was seen (once, few, many) or the class of an expanded clone, and some rows leave it out.

TRBV30	TRBJ1-2	.	.	CAWSPGNGYTF	TGTGCCTGGAGCCCAGGGAACGGCTACACCTTC
TRBV12-3/TRBV12-4	TRBJ2-5	.	.	CASSFRVGVETQYF	TGTGCCAGCAGTTTCAGAGTGGGGGTAGAGACCCAGTACTTC
TRBV10-3	TRBJ2-2	.	few	CAISENGVGELFF	TGTGCCATCAGTGAAAACGGGGTCGGGGAGCTGTTTTTT
TRBV6-2/TRBV6-3	TRBJ1-5	.	.	CASSYSMGNQPQHF	TGTGCCAGCAGTTACTCGATGGGCAATCAGCCCCAGCATTTT
TRBV29-1	TRBJ2-7	TRBD1	.	CSVETGTVHEQYF	TGCAGCGTTGAAACCGGGACAGTCCACGAGCAGTACTTC
TRBV7-8	TRBJ1-3	.	.	CASRPRGNTIYF	TGTGCCAGCCGCCCGCGGGGAAACACCATATATTTT
TRBV20-1	TRBJ2-5	.	.	CSALDNQQETQYF	TGCAGTGCTTTGGACAACCAACAAGAGACCCAGTACTTC
TRBV7-9	TRBJ1-2	.	few	CASTPDSPNYGYTF	TGTGCCAGCACCCCGGACAGCCCGAACTATGGCTACACCTTC
TRBV12-3/TRBV12-4	TRBJ2-5	.	few	CASSRGSFVRQYF	TGTGCCAGCAGCCGTGGTTCGTTCGTTCGGCAGTACTTC
TRBV29-1	TRBJ2-7	.	.	CSVSGLGFYEQYF	TGCAGCGTTTCAGGGTTGGGCTTTTACGAGCAGTACTTC
TRBV7-2	TRBJ2-1	TRBD2	few	CASSIASGGGNEQFF	TGTGCCAGCAGCATAGCTAGCGGTGGCGGGAATGAGCAGTTCTTC
TRBV6-6	TRBJ2-5	.	.	CAASGYQETQYF	TGTGCCGCGTCAGGGTACCAAGAGACCCAGTACTTC
TRBV11-2	TRBJ2-7	TRBD2	many	CASSFASGTYEQYF	TGTGCCAGCAGTTTTGCCAGCGGGACCTACGAGCAGTACTTC
TRBV3-1	TRBJ1-2	.	once	CASSQGGFDYGYTF	TGTGCCAGCAGCCAAGGTGGGTTCGACTATGGCTACACCTTC
TRBV12-3/TRBV12-4	TRBJ2-7	.	few	CASSFTIWRKHSYEQYF	TGTGCCAGCAGTTTTACAATTTGGCGGAAACATTCCTACGAGCAGTACTTC
TRBV9	TRBJ2-1	.	few	CASSVGEAAYNEQFF	TGTGCCAGCAGCGTCGGGGAGGCCGCGTACAATGAGCAGTTCTTC
TRBV12-3/TRBV12-4	TRBJ2-5	TRBD2	.	CASSLAGLATKGRETQYF	TGTGCCAGCAGTTTAGCTGGACTAGCGACCAAGGGGCGAGAGACCCAGTACTTC
TRBV7-2	TRBJ1-4	.	few	CASRDGTPDEKLFF	TGTGCCAGCAGGGACGGGACACCCGATGAAAAACTGTTTTTT
TRBV5-6	TRBJ2-1	TRBD2	few	CASRATWGGTYNEQFF	TGTGCCAGCAGAGCGACTTGGGGGGGGACCTACAATGAGCAGTTCTTC
TRBV7-3	TRBJ2-7	TRBD1	few	CASSLTQQGPQYF	TGTGCCAGCAGCTTAACCCAACAGGGGCCCCAGTACTTC
TRBV12-3/TRBV12-4	TRBJ2-7	TRBD2	many	CASSSGLAGTYEQYF	TGTGCCAGCAGTTCCGGACTAGCGGGTACCTACGAGCAGTACTTC
TRBV11-2	TRBJ1-6	.	.	CASSRPGAGSYNSPLHF	TGTGCCAGCAGTCGTCCGGGGGCAGGCTCCTATAATTCACCCCTCCACTTT
TRBV4-2	TRBJ2-1	TRBD2	.	CASSEAGGLAGYNEQFF	TGTGCCAGCAGCGAAGCAGGGGGACTAGCGGGCTACAATGAGCAGTTCTTC
TRBV20-1	TRBJ1-2	.	few	CSASSASYGYTF	TGCAGTGCTAGTAGTGCAAGCTATGGCTACACCTTC
TRBV4-3	TRBJ1-2	.	.	CASRMTDWEYGYTF	TGCGCCAGCAGGATGACAGATTGGGAATATGGCTACACCTTC
TRBV29-1	TRBJ1-1	.	few	CSVGREAFF	TGCAGCGTGGGTCGGGAAGCTTTCTTT
TRBV4-2	TRBJ2-1	TRBD2	.	CASSPVGGSEQFF	TGTGCCAGCAGTCCCGTGGGAGGGTCTGAGCAGTTCTTC
TRBV4-3	TRBJ2-1	.	.	CASSQDVTSWETQFF	TGCGCCAGCAGCCAAGATGTTACTAGTTGGGAGACCCAGTTCTTC
TRBV6-1	TRBJ2-6	.	.	CASSESAVLSGANVLTF	TGTGCCAGCAGTGAGTCAGCAGTCCTCTCTGGGGCCAACGTCCTGACTTTC
TRBV29-1	TRBJ2-3	TRBD2	.	CSVEGTSGFTDTQYF	TGCAGCGTTGAGGGGACTAGCGGCTTCACAGATACGCAGTATTTT
TRBV7-9	TRBJ1-1	.	.	CASSLGVSILNTEAFF	TGTGCCAGCAGCTTAGGAGTCTCAATATTGAACACTGAAGCTTTCTTT
TRBV7-2	TRBJ2-7	.	.	CASSSTFIGQYF	TGTGCCAGCAGCTCGACGTTTATCGGGCAGTACTTC
TRBV7-2	TRBJ2-1	.	.	CASSLIRRGNEQFF	TGTGCCAGCAGCTTAATCCGCAGGGGCAATGAGCAGTTCTTC
TRBV7-9	TRBJ1-1	TRBD1	.	CASSPSYGQGAFF	TGTGCCAGCAGCCCTAGCTATGGACAGGGAGCTTTCTTT
TRBV24-1	TRBJ2-1	.	few	CATSASEQFF	TGTGCCACCAGTGCTAGTGAGCAGTTCTTC
TRBV5-1	TRBJ1-2	TRBD1	.	CASSLEGGDYYGYTF	TGCGCCAGCAGCTTGGAAGGGGGCGACTACTATGGCTACACCTTC
TRBV29-1	TRBJ2-5	.	few	CSVVPRLTETQYF	TGCAGCGTCGTCCCACGGTTGACGGAGACCCAGTACTTC
TRBV2	TRBJ1-1	.	.	CARYPGTGNTEAFF	TGTGCCAGATACCCTGGGACCGGGAACACTGAAGCTTTCTTT
TRBV7-9	TRBJ2-7	.	.	CASKLVALGQHNNEQYF	TGTGCCAGCAAATTGGTAGCCTTAGGACAGCACAACAATGAGCAGTACTTC
TRBV4-1	TRBJ1-5	.	few	CASRGAGTQHF	TGCGCCAGCAGAGGAGCCGGGACCCAGCATTTT
TRBV7-2	TRBJ2-1	.	.	CASSLVGAGPWDEQFF	TGTGCCAGCAGCTTAGTTGGGGCGGGCCCATGGGATGAGCAGTTCTTC
TRBV6-2/TRBV6-3	TRBJ2-7	.	.	CASSYPLQRPYNEQYF	TGTGCCAGCAGTTACCCCCTCCAAAGGCCCTACAATGAGCAGTACTTC
TRBV4-1	TRBJ1-1	.	.	CASTIDRMNTEAFF	TGCGCCAGCACCATTGACAGGATGAACACTGAAGCTTTCTTT
TRBV7-9	TRBJ2-5	.	many	CASSLAQGGKETQYF	TGTGCCAGCAGCTTGGCCCAGGGCGGGAAAGAGACCCAGTACTTC
TRBV12-3/TRBV12-4	TRBJ1-2	.	.	CASSTLLSGYTF	TGTGCCAGCAGTACCTTACTATCTGGCTACACCTTC
TRBV25-1	TRBJ2-1	TRBD1	few	CASSDRGQYYNEQFF	TGTGCCAGCAGTGACCGGGGACAGTACTACAATGAGCAGTTCTTC
TRBV7-7	TRBJ2-1	TRBD2	.	CASSASAGGGLYEQFF	TGTGCTAGCAGCGCATCAGCGGGAGGCGGGTTATATGAGCAGTTCTTC
TRBV12-3/TRBV12-4	TRBJ2-7	TRBD2	few	CASRPGLAGGFEQYF	TGTGCCAGCAGACCGGGACTAGCGGGAGGGTTCGAGCAGTACTTC
TRBV20-1	TRBJ2-7	.	few	CSAGYHYEQYF	TGCAGTGCTGGTTATCACTACGAGCAGTACTTC
TRBV12-3/TRBV12-4	TRBJ2-2	.	few	CASSLGLPTGELFF	TGTGCCAGCAGTTTGGGTCTTCCCACCGGGGAGCTGTTTTTT
TRBV6-2/TRBV6-3	TRBJ1-2	.	.	CASSYATGPNGYTF	TGTGCCAGCAGTTACGCGACAGGTCCGAATGGCTACACCTTC
TRBV20-1	TRBJ2-5	.	.	CSARSWEWALTRYYNEQYF	TGCAGTGCTAGATCTTGGGAGTGGGCCCTGACTAGGTACTACAATGAGCAGTACTTC
TRBV2	TRBJ2-5	TRBD2	once	CASTGLAASEGQYF	TGTGCCAGCACCGGACTAGCGGCTTCTGAGGGCCAGTACTTC